A single sample is the source of the 30 T cell receptor beta chains below, sequenced in a study of blood T cell repertoires in COVID-19. The method was immunoSEQ multiplex PCR; TCRdb's version includes in-frame clones alone and lacks a portion of them. The sample has about 63,000 clones; about 76% are singletons. The material sequenced was peripheral blood. The receptor source for this set is a woman of 80 years or more with acute or convalescent COVID-19.

The J gene is TRBJ2-4, the V gene TRBV27, with D perhaps TRBD1 (7 bases). Trimming pared 2 bases from V and 2 bases from J, leaving 16 bases between. The V gene's germline CDR1 is MNHEY and CDR2 SMNVEV (reference sequence). This CDR3 comprises 17 residues. This chain's CDR3 is CASSLRGSGGTKNIQYF. CDR3 DNA: TGTGCCAGCAGTTTAAGGGGCTCAGGGGGGACCAAAAACATTCAGTACTTC.

The chain recombines TRBV7-2 with TRBJ2-7; 11 bases fit TRBD2. With 4 bases clipped from V and 4 bases from J, the junction kept 6 bases outside the gene matches. The length of the CDR3 is 15 residues. The germline gives CDR1 SGHTA, CDR2 FQGNSA. The CDR3 sequence is CASSSSGLAGYEQYF. The CDR3 nucleotides are TGTGCCAGCAGCTCATCTGGACTAGCGGGTTACGAGCAGTACTTC.

The chain uses TRBV29-1 and TRBJ2-1; 9 nucleotides match TRBD2. The CDR3 loop spans 16 amino acids. CDR1 is SQVTM, CDR2 ANQGSEA, per germline. V dropped 2 bases and J dropped 3; count of bases not matched to a gene: 8. The CDR3 DNA is TGCAGCGTTGAACTTCTAGCGGGAAGTAGCTACAATGAGCAGTTCTTC. Protein product: CSVELLAGSSYNEQFF.

This clone was counted only a few times. The J gene is TRBJ1-4, the V gene TRBV18; D ambiguous. The germline V gene encodes CDR1 KGHSH and CDR2 LQKENI. Trimming pared 4 bases from V and 1 base from J, leaving 13 bases between. There are 16 residues in the CDR3. The CDR3 here is CASSLDLSGTNEKLFF. In nucleotides, the CDR3 is TGTGCCAGCTCACTGGACTTGTCCGGAACTAATGAAAAACTGTTTTTT. Full variable domain (remainder filled in from reference TRBV18 and TRBJ1-4): NAGVMQNPRHLVRRRGQEARLRCSPMKGHSHVYWYRQLPEEGLKFMVYLQKENIIDESGMPKERFSAEFPKEGPSILRIQQVVRGDSAAYFCASSLDLSGTNEKLFFGSGTQLSVL.

Only a few counts were recorded for this clone. The V call is TRBV11-2, the J call TRBJ2-7, with 7 positions matching TRBD2. The CDR3 runs to 11 residues. Germline V gives CDR1 SGHAT, CDR2 FQNNGV. Trimming cost V 8 bases and J 8 bases; bases outside gene matches: 6. CDR3 nucleotide sequence: TGTGCCAGCGGCGTCGGGGGGAAGCAGTACTTC. Its protein product is CASGVGGKQYF.

This chain links TRBV10-3 with TRBJ1-1, with 7 nucleotides matching TRBD1. This CDR3 contains 14 residues. Trimming removed 3 bases from V and 4 bases from J; junction bases left unmatched: 5. Germline V lookup: CDR1 ENHRY, CDR2 SYGVKD. CDR3 sequence: CAISDSGGGTEAFF. CDR3 nucleotides: TGTGCCATCAGTGATTCAGGGGGAGGCACTGAAGCTTTCTTT.

This chain links TRBV5-1 with TRBJ1-1; 7 bases align to TRBD1. Germline V lookup: CDR1 SGHRS, CDR2 YFSETQ. The CDR3 loop spans 15 amino acids. V gave up 4 bases and J gave up 1 base; unmatched junction bases: 7. CDR3 in amino acids: CASSLEGAPNTEAFF. CDR3 in DNA: TGCGCCAGCAGCCTAGAGGGGGCCCCGAACACTGAAGCTTTCTTT.

This clone appeared once. The V call is TRBV5-1, the J call TRBJ2-3, with a weak D call TRBD2 (5 bases). The germline gives CDR1 SGHRS, CDR2 YFSETQ. This CDR3 region has 16 residues. The V gene lost 0 bases and the J gene lost 2 bases, with 13 bases spanning the gap. In DNA form, the CDR3 reads TGCGCCAGCAGCTTGGGGAGTAGCGACAACACAGATACGCAGTATTTT. It encodes CASSLGSSDNTDTQYF.

This clone was recorded only once. V is TRBV28 and J is TRBJ2-7, with TRBD2 matching 10 bases. Trimming took 4 bases from V and 5 from J; bases not matched to a gene: 11. The CDR3 is 16 residues long. Germline values: CDR1 MDHEN, CDR2 SYDVKM. In nucleotides, the CDR3 is TGTGCCAGCAGTTGGGGTAGGGCTAGCGGGAGTGACGAGCAGTACTTC. It yields the protein CASSWGRASGSDEQYF. Looking up the rest from reference TRBV28 and TRBJ2-7 gives the full variable domain: DVKVTQSSRYLVKRTGEKVFLECVQDMDHENMFWYRQDPGLGLRLIYFSYDVKMKEKGDIPEGYSVSREKKERFSLILESASTNQTSMYLCASSWGRASGSDEQYFGPGTRLTVT.

J is TRBJ2-1 and V is TRBV7-2; tentative D call: TRBD2 (6 bases). The CDR3 is 15 residues long. Per the germline V gene, CDR1 is SGHTA and CDR2 is FQGNSA. V lost 0 bases and J 2 bases, leaving 8 bases between the germline ends. CDR3 bases: TGTGCCAGCAGCTTAGCGGCGGGACCCTACAATGAGCAGTTCTTC. Its protein product is CASSLAAGPYNEQFF.

The chain uses TRBV29-1 and TRBJ2-5; the D gene is possibly TRBD2 (6 bases). The CDR3 is 15 amino acids. Germline CDR1 is SQVTM and CDR2 is ANQGSEA. V was cut by 6 bases and J by 3 bases, with 20 bases left in between. For the CDR3, the DNA is TGCAGCGTCGCCGTTGGTTCTAGCGCTAAAGAGACCCAGTACTTC. It codes for CSVAVGSSAKETQYF.

The chain has TRBV29-1 and TRBJ2-1; TRBD2 is a possible D gene (6 bases). From germline, CDR1 is SQVTM and CDR2 ANQGSEA. Trimming pared 3 bases from V and 3 bases from J, leaving 12 bases between. The CDR3 has 14 amino acids. The CDR3 DNA is TGCAGCGTTGAGCTGGAGGGGAACTACAATGAGCAGTTCTTC. Translating it yields CSVELEGNYNEQFF.

This clone was counted only a few times. The V call is TRBV28, the J call TRBJ1-4, with D uncertain. Trimming took 5 bases from V and 7 from J, leaving 14 bases between them. There are 14 residues in the CDR3. CDR1 is MDHEN and CDR2 is SYDVKM in the germline V gene. DNA of the CDR3: TGTGCCAGCAGTCGATGGGTTGGCGGTGAAAAACTGTTTTTT. Encoded protein: CASSRWVGGEKLFF.

This clone was counted once. V is TRBV7-2 and J is TRBJ1-2, with a tentative D call TRBD1 (5 bases). The length of the CDR3 is 17 residues. V lost 5 bases and J lost 0, with 19 bases in between. Germline-derived CDR1 and CDR2 are SGHTA and FQGNSA. CDR3 sequence: CASSRQRDSQANYGYTF. In DNA, the CDR3 is TGTGCCAGCAGCCGCCAGAGGGACTCCCAAGCTAACTATGGCTACACCTTC.

This clone was observed a few times. This sequence joins TRBV14 and TRBJ1-6, with TRBD1 as a possible D gene (5 bases). The ends were cut back, 1 base at V and 4 bases at J, with 14 bases in the middle. The CDR3 consists of 17 residues. Germline CDR1 reads SGHDN; CDR2 reads FVKESK. The CDR3 sequence is CASSQGGGRGYNSPLHF. Written as DNA, the CDR3 is TGTGCCAGCAGCCAAGGTGGTGGCCGGGGGTATAATTCACCCCTCCACTTT.

In this sample, this clone turned up once. The chain has TRBV2 and TRBJ1-4, with unresolved D. Trimming took off 5 bases at V and 7 bases at J, with 8 bases between the two ends. This CDR3 is built from 12 residues. In germline, CDR1 is SNHLY, CDR2 FYNNEI. The CDR3 protein is CASSLEGEKLFF. Written as DNA, the CDR3 is TGTGCCAGCAGTCTGGAGGGTGAAAAACTGTTTTTT.

This clone occurred a few times. The chain is built from TRBV2 and TRBJ2-5; 7 positions agree with TRBD2. Trimming cost V 6 bases and J 5 bases; bases outside gene matches: 15. CDR1 and CDR2 from the germline V gene are SNHLY and FYNNEI. CDR3 size: 16 residues. CDR3 protein: CASSPFGAGDGETQYF. The CDR3 DNA follows: TGTGCCAGCAGCCCATTCGGGGCGGGAGATGGGGAGACCCAGTACTTC.

In this sample, this clone turned up a few times. The J gene is TRBJ2-7, the V gene TRBV2, with 10 bases lining up with TRBD2. The V gene end was trimmed by 7 bases and the J gene end by 0 bases; junction bases not matched to a gene: 3. The CDR3 extends over 14 amino acids. Germline V gives CDR1 SNHLY, CDR2 FYNNEI. CDR3 amino acids: CASIPSGSSYEQYF. The CDR3 nucleotides read TGTGCCAGCATCCCTAGCGGGAGCTCCTACGAGCAGTACTTC.

The chain carries TRBV30 and TRBJ1-5; TRBD1 aligns across 9 bases. CDR1 and CDR2 from the germline V gene are GTSNPN and SVGIG (reference sequence). The V segment lost 4 bases and the J segment 1 base; nucleotides outside the gene matches: 8. The CDR3 length is 16 residues. CDR3 region: CAWKQGAIGSNQPQHF. The CDR3 DNA reads TGTGCCTGGAAACAGGGGGCGATTGGAAGCAATCAGCCCCAGCATTTT.

The chain is built from TRBV21-1 and TRBJ2-7; TRBD1, the D gene given by the table, was not confirmed from the DNA. TRBV21-1 is a listed pseudogene. CDR3 size: 15 residues. CDR3 coding DNA: TGTGCCAGCAGCCTTGCGACAGCTCGCTCCTACGAGCAGTACTTC. It encodes CASSLATARSYEQYF.

This clone appeared many times. V is TRBV30 and J is TRBJ2-1, with D possibly matching TRBD2 (6 bases). CDR3 length: 15 amino acids. The germline V gene has CDR1 GTSNPN and CDR2 SVGIG (reference sequence). V was pared by 3 bases and J by 7 bases, with 19 bases between. The CDR3 loop reads CAWRGRGGKGNEQFF. The CDR3 nucleotides read TGTGCCTGGAGGGGAAGGGGCGGGAAAGGGAATGAGCAGTTCTTC.

The chain joins TRBV4-3 to TRBJ2-5; possibly TRBD1 for D (6 bases). V dropped 4 bases and J dropped 2 bases, with 8 bases sitting between them. The V gene's germline CDR1 is LGHNA and CDR2 YSLEER. The CDR3 runs 13 residues. CDR3 amino acids: CASSRGQQETQYF. In DNA, the CDR3 is TGCGCCAGCAGCCGAGGACAGCAAGAGACCCAGTACTTC.

CDR3 nucleotide sequence: TGTGCTAGTGGTTGGGGGGACGGATCCTACGAGCAGTACTTC. Protein sequence: CASGWGDGSYEQYF. The chain links TRBV12-5 to TRBJ2-7; maybe TRBD2 (6 bases). The CDR3 is made up of 14 amino acids. Trimming pared 4 bases from V and 1 base from J, leaving 11 bases between. The germline V gene encodes CDR1 LGHNT and CDR2 FRNRAP.

This clone occurred once. The chain employs TRBV5-1 and TRBJ1-5, with 8 nucleotides matching TRBD1. Germline CDR1 is SGHRS and CDR2 is YFSETQ. J was trimmed by 2 bases and V by 3 bases; bases with no gene match: 4. CDR3 length: 15 amino acids. The CDR3 here is CASSYGTGGNQPQHF. DNA for the CDR3: TGCGCCAGCAGCTACGGGACAGGAGGCAATCAGCCCCAGCATTTT.

The genes are TRBV9 and TRBJ1-5, with D possibly TRBD1 on 6 matching bases. Germline V gene sequence: CDR1 SGDLS, CDR2 YYNGEE. Trimming took off 3 bases at V and 7 bases at J, with 14 bases between the two ends. The CDR3 contains 14 residues. CDR3 nucleotide sequence: TGTGCCAGCAGCGCACAGGGTTCGGGGCAGCCCCAGCATTTT. Amino acids: CASSAQGSGQPQHF.

This clone has more than one count but fewer than ten. The chain combines TRBV3-1 (or the pseudogene TRBV3-2) with TRBJ1-1; 8 bases line up with TRBD1. The CDR3 has 16 residues. CDR1 is LGHDT, CDR2 YNNKEL, per germline (reference sequence). Trimming at V came to 6 bases and at J to 5 bases, leaving 14 bases not matched to a gene. The CDR3: CASRSQPTGGTTEAFF. CDR3 DNA sequence: TGTGCCAGCAGATCTCAACCAACAGGGGGGACGACTGAAGCTTTCTTT.

This clone was picked up a small number of times. J is TRBJ2-2 and V is TRBV19; 13 nucleotides agree with TRBD2. The V segment lost 6 bases and the J segment 0 bases; nucleotides outside the gene matches: 13. The CDR3 spans 20 residues. Looked up from germline, CDR1 is LNHDA and CDR2 is SQIVND (reference sequence). This CDR3 is CASSYEGTSGNWANTGELFF. The CDR3 coding sequence is TGTGCCAGTAGCTACGAGGGGACTAGCGGGAACTGGGCGAACACCGGGGAGCTGTTTTTT.

This CDR3 reads CASSLRWTEAFF. CDR3 coding DNA: TGTGCCAGCAGTTTACGGTGGACTGAAGCTTTCTTT. The rearrangement links TRBV28 to TRBJ1-1; no reliable D call. V lost 2 bases and J 5 bases, leaving 6 bases between the germline ends. Germline values: CDR1 MDHEN, CDR2 SYDVKM. The CDR3 is 12 residues long.

This clone occurred a few times. The V gene is TRBV27, the J gene TRBJ1-5, with D unclear. Germline V gene sequence: CDR1 MNHEY, CDR2 SMNVEV (reference sequence). The CDR3 runs to 15 residues. Trimming left V 8 bases short and J 3 bases short, with 17 bases between. The chain's CDR3 is CASFPRPGVNQPQHF. The CDR3 nucleotides read TGTGCCAGCTTCCCCCGTCCAGGCGTCAATCAGCCCCAGCATTTT.

The chain has TRBV5-1 and TRBJ2-1; tentative D call: TRBD2 (6 bases). Germline CDR1 and CDR2: SGHRS and YFSETQ. The CDR3 sequence is 14 residues long. Trimming removed 2 bases at V and 1 base at J, with 7 bases between. The CDR3 coding sequence is TGCGCCAGCAGCTTAGGACTATCCTACAATGAGCAGTTCTTC. This translates into CASSLGLSYNEQFF.